The rows below give T cell receptor beta chains drawn from one sample of a study of technical replicates of blood from a few donors. Method: immunoSEQ multiplex PCR; TCRdb's copy keeps in-frame clones and lacks some. The sample lists 85,000 to 100,000 clones, 85% to 95% occurring once. The material sequenced was T cells isolated from PBMCs. These TCRs come from a human donor in good health. Both conserved end residues are part of each CDR3. Each record gives: J gene, D gene, V gene, clone size, CDR3 protein, CDR3 DNA. The D gene is left open where the match is weak. Only some rows state a clone size, as once, few, many or a class for expanded clones.

TRBJ2-2,NA,TRBV9,NA,CASSTTGAGELFF,TGTGCCAGCAGCACCACGGGGGCCGGGGAGCTGTTTTTT
TRBJ2-2,TRBD1,TRBV15,NA,CATSTGQGGTGELFF,TGTGCCACCAGCACCGGACAGGGGGGCACCGGGGAGCTGTTTTTT
TRBJ1-2,NA,TRBV19,few,CASSPRQANYGYTF,TGTGCCAGTAGTCCCCGACAGGCTAACTATGGCTACACCTTC
TRBJ2-1,TRBD1,TRBV10-1,NA,CASSPGQEPSYNEQFF,TGCGCCAGCAGCCCCGGACAGGAGCCGTCCTACAATGAGCAGTTCTTC
TRBJ2-5,NA,TRBV27,NA,CASRPTGQETQYF,TGTGCCAGCAGGCCAACAGGGCAAGAGACCCAGTACTTC
TRBJ2-6,TRBD1,TRBV27,NA,CASRRYGDRGPFISGANVLTF,TGTGCCAGCAGACGGTATGGAGACAGGGGGCCCTTTATCTCTGGGGCCAACGTCCTGACTTTC
TRBJ1-1,NA,TRBV6-5,NA,CASSYGRGDTEAFF,TGTGCCAGCAGTTACGGTAGGGGTGACACTGAAGCTTTCTTT
TRBJ1-3,NA,TRBV9,NA,CASSVDEGSGNTIYF,TGTGCCAGCAGCGTAGATGAGGGTTCTGGAAACACCATATATTTT
TRBJ1-5,NA,TRBV28,NA,CASSFTGIRVQPQHF,TGTGCCAGCAGTTTTACAGGGATTCGAGTTCAGCCCCAGCATTTT
TRBJ2-7,NA,TRBV29-1,NA,CNSCGPKVEQYF,TGCAACAGTTGTGGCCCTAAGGTCGAGCAGTACTTC
TRBJ2-7,TRBD2,TRBV18,once,CASSPYSSGSGEQYF,TGTGCCAGCTCACCATATTCCAGCGGGAGCGGTGAGCAGTACTTC
TRBJ1-2,NA,TRBV14,NA,CASSQGMGVTYGYTF,TGTGCCAGCAGCCAAGGTATGGGCGTCACCTATGGCTACACCTTC
TRBJ2-7,TRBD2,TRBV4-1,NA,CASSQDLAGGTGLTYEQYF,TGCGCCAGCAGCCAAGATCTAGCGGGAGGAACGGGACTTACCTACGAGCAGTACTTC
TRBJ1-1,TRBD1,TRBV5-1,NA,CASSTGQGPWGMNTEAFF,TGCGCCAGCAGCACCGGACAGGGGCCCTGGGGGATGAACACTGAAGCTTTCTTT
TRBJ1-4,NA,TRBV5-4,NA,CAAGGQGEKLFF,TGTGCCGCGGGGGGCCAAGGGGAAAAACTGTTTTTT
TRBJ2-5,TRBD2,TRBV9,NA,CASSVSGGRHQETQYF,TGTGCCAGCAGCGTATCGGGGGGGCGCCACCAAGAGACCCAGTACTTC
TRBJ2-7,NA,TRBV5-1,NA,CASSFGGYEQYF,TGCGCCAGCAGCTTCGGCGGCTACGAGCAGTACTTC
TRBJ2-2,NA,TRBV6-1,NA,CASSEQPGIAENTGELFF,TGTGCCAGCAGTGAACAACCTGGGATAGCGGAGAACACCGGGGAGCTGTTTTTT
TRBJ1-2,TRBD1,TRBV4-2,NA,CASSQRQRQGARDYGYTF,TGTGCCAGCAGCCAACGACAGAGACAGGGGGCACGAGACTATGGCTACACCTTC
TRBJ1-1,TRBD1,TRBV7-9,NA,CASSFRDRVNTEAFF,TGTGCCAGCAGCTTCAGGGACAGGGTGAACACTGAAGCTTTCTTT